This entry lists 20 T cell receptor beta chains sequenced from one sample in a study of regulatory T cells in long-lasting Graves disease. Sample time point: newly diagnosed GD, antithyroid drugs for less than 3 months. RNA from PBMCs was the source of the TCR library. Through Arm-PCR of CDR3 regions and iRepertoire HTBI primers, TCR beta libraries were built. TCRdb reprocessed the multiplex PCR reads via MiXCR and lists one record per CDR3 protein. The data contain around 470,000 distinct CDR3 sequences, roughly 15% of them singletons. These data also featured in a second study, about T cells in Graves' hyperthyroidism and ophthalmopathy.

This material consisted of peripheral blood mononuclear cells (PBMCs), taken at new diagnosis, from a patient treated with antithyroid drugs. Receptor source: a woman aged 45-59 years with Graves disease.

This clonotype has at least ten counts. This chain links TRBV11-2 with TRBJ2-2; 12 bases are shared with TRBD2. The germline V gene has CDR1 SGHAT and CDR2 FQNNGV. The CDR3 loop spans 16 amino acids. With 1 base clipped from V and 8 bases from J, the junction kept 5 bases outside the gene matches. The CDR3 DNA reads as TGTGCCAGCAGCTTAGGGACTAGCGGGATGAAAGGGGAGCTGTTTTTT. Protein sequence: CASSLGTSGMKGELFF.

This clonotype was counted ten times or more. The chain recombines TRBV20-1 with TRBJ2-3, with D perhaps matching TRBD2 (6 bases). Trimming cost V 3 bases and J 0 bases, with 13 bases left between them. Germline-derived CDR1 and CDR2 are DFQATT and SNEGSKA (reference sequence). The CDR3 extends over 15 amino acids. In nucleotides, the CDR3 is TGCAGTGCTAGTGGGGGACTCCTAAGCACAGATACGCAGTATTTT. This codes for CSASGGLLSTDTQYF.

The table lists this clonotype with many counts. The CDR3, as DNA: TGCGCCAGCAGTCCTCAGGGGGTCGGTGAAAAACTGTTTTTT. Its translation is CASSPQGVGEKLFF. The V gene is TRBV5-1, the J gene TRBJ1-4, with 7 bases identical to TRBD1. From germline, CDR1 is SGHRS and CDR2 YFSETQ. Trimming removed 5 bases from V and 7 bases from J; junction bases left unmatched: 8. The CDR3 is 14 amino acids.

The chain has TRBV29-1 and TRBJ2-6; D perhaps matches TRBD1 (5 bases). Germline CDR1 reads SQVTM; CDR2 reads ANQGSEA. The CDR3 has 16 residues. The ends were cut back, 4 bases at V and 1 base at J, with 14 bases in the middle. In DNA, the CDR3 is TGCAGCGTTGCAGGGTTCGAACGGTCTGGGGCCAACGTCCTGACTTTC. This translates into CSVAGFERSGANVLTF.

The CDR3 nucleotides are TGTGCCAGCAGCTTATGGGGCGGGAGGGTTACCTACGAGCAGTACTTC. As protein: CASSLWGGRVTYEQYF. The rearrangement joins TRBV7-3 to TRBJ2-7, with 9 bases fitting TRBD2. J lost 2 bases, V lost 2 bases, and 7 bases had no gene match. There are 16 residues in the CDR3. From germline, CDR1 is SGHTA and CDR2 FQGTGA.

A remark on this clonotype: The CDR3 does not close with the conserved phenylalanine or tryptophan, likely indicating a read error. The V gene is TRBV5-1, the J gene TRBJ1-4; the D gene is possibly TRBD1 (6 bases). Germline V gene data show CDR1 as SGHRS and CDR2 as YFSETQ. The V gene lost 2 bases and the J gene lost 7 bases, with 18 bases spanning the gap. The CDR3 is 16 residues long. The CDR3 region has the DNA TGCGCCAGCAGCTTCACTTCGACAGGACGCGGTGAAAAACTGTTTGTT. This encodes CASSFTSTGRGEKLFV.

The chain is built from TRBV18 and TRBJ2-3, with a tentative D call TRBD2 (7 bases). Near its end, the DNA agrees better with TRBJ2-7, so the J call may be wrong. The CDR3 runs 14 residues. Germline V gene sequence: CDR1 KGHSH, CDR2 LQKENI. The CDR3 DNA sequence: TGTGCCAGCTCACCACCCGGACTAGGGGGCGAGCAGTACTTC. It is translated as CASSPPGLGGEQYF.

The chain recombines TRBV6-1 with TRBJ2-1; possibly TRBD2 for D (6 bases). This CDR3 has 14 residues. Trimming left V 7 bases short and J 0 bases short, with 10 bases between. Germline V gives CDR1 MNHNS, CDR2 SASEGT. CDR3: CASKEGYSYNEQFF. The DNA for the CDR3 is TGTGCCAGCAAGGAGGGTTACTCCTACAATGAGCAGTTCTTC.

V and J are TRBV5-1 and TRBJ1-1; D remains unclear. V was pared by 5 bases and J by 11 bases, with 22 bases between. The CDR3 is made up of 14 amino acids. Germline CDR1 and CDR2: SGHRS and YFSETQ. The CDR3 reads CASSSGQSGLSAFF. Written as DNA, the CDR3 is TGCGCCAGCAGTTCTGGGCAGTCGGGGTTAAGTGCTTTCTTT.

There are many counts of this clonotype. Here the CDR3 reads CASSPPSFQETQYF. The CDR3 nucleotides read TGTGCCAGCTCACCACCGAGTTTCCAAGAGACCCAGTACTTC. The chain uses TRBV18 and TRBJ2-5; D remains unclear. V lost 0 bases and J lost 1, with 6 bases in between. CDR1 is KGHSH and CDR2 is LQKENI in the germline V gene. CDR3 length: 14 amino acids.

This clonotype was counted a few times. The chain joins TRBV28 to TRBJ1-4; 11 bases align to TRBD1. Germline CDR1 and CDR2: MDHEN and SYDVKM. V shed 5 bases and J 10 bases; nucleotides not matched to a gene: 9. The CDR3 contains 15 residues. The CDR3 DNA follows: TGTGCCAGCAGTATCATACCAGGGACAGGGGGAAAACTGTTTTTT. Translating it yields CASSIIPGTGGKLFF.

This clonotype was detected many times. The rearrangement uses TRBV28 and TRBJ2-7, with D unclear. Per the germline V gene, CDR1 is MDHEN and CDR2 is SYDVKM. V shed 4 bases and J shed 5 bases, with 15 bases lying between them. This CDR3 region has 14 residues. CDR3: CASSSWTPLDEQYF. CDR3 nucleotide sequence: TGTGCCAGCAGTTCTTGGACGCCCCTTGACGAGCAGTACTTC.

This clonotype appeared a few times. In DNA form, the CDR3 reads TGTGCCAGCAGCCAAGGGGATGGGGCGGGTAATCAGCCCCAGCATTTT. Encoded protein: CASSQGDGAGNQPQHF. The chain combines TRBV3-1 with TRBJ1-5, with a tentative D call TRBD1 (5 bases). Germline loops: CDR1 LGHDT, CDR2 YNNKEL (reference sequence). V was pared by 1 base and J by 4 bases, with 14 bases between. The CDR3 is 16 residues long.

This clonotype has at least ten counts. The chain is built from TRBV6-2 or TRBV6-3 and TRBJ2-3; D is undetermined. The CDR3 runs to 14 residues. V was shortened by 2 bases and J by 2 bases, with 8 bases between the two germline ends. Germline V lookup: CDR1 MNHEY, CDR2 SVGEGT. The CDR3 here is CASSYRTTTDTQYF. As DNA, the CDR3 is TGTGCCAGCAGTTACCGGACCACCACAGATACGCAGTATTTT.

This chain links TRBV9 with TRBJ2-7; 14 nucleotides align to TRBD2. V shed 3 bases and J 3 bases; nucleotides not matched to a gene: 5. The CDR3 extends over 16 amino acids. The germline V gene encodes CDR1 SGDLS and CDR2 YYNGEE. CDR3 in DNA: TGTGCCAGCAGCGCCGGGGGGACTAGCGGGAGCTACGAGCAGTACTTC. This codes for CASSAGGTSGSYEQYF.

This clonotype occurred many times. The V gene is TRBV5-6, the J gene TRBJ2-7, with 9 bases aligning to TRBD1. The CDR3 runs 15 residues. Germline V gene data show CDR1 as SGHDT and CDR2 as YYEEEE. V trimming: 1 base; J trimming: 2 bases; junction bases outside the gene matches: 4. The CDR3 protein is CASSLLGTGPYEQYF. CDR3 DNA: TGTGCCAGCAGCTTGTTGGGGACAGGGCCCTACGAGCAGTACTTC.

The chain combines TRBV5-1 with TRBJ2-3, with D maybe TRBD2 (6 bases). V was shortened by 0 bases and J by 0 bases, with 11 bases between the two germline ends. The CDR3 consists of 16 residues. Germline V gene lookup returns CDR1 SGHRS and CDR2 YFSETQ. The CDR3 DNA reads as TGCGCCAGCAGCTTGGGGGTCGGACTAAGCACAGATACGCAGTATTTT. It specifies CASSLGVGLSTDTQYF.

This chain links TRBV6-1 with TRBJ2-2; perhaps TRBD1 as D (7 bases). Trimming took 6 bases from V and 4 from J, leaving 12 bases between them. CDR3 length equals 14 residues. Germline loops: CDR1 MNHNS, CDR2 SASEGT. In DNA, the CDR3 is TGTGCCAGCAGGACAGGGACTTCCACCGGGGAGCTGTTTTTT. Translation: CASRTGTSTGELFF.

This clonotype was seen repeatedly, ten times or more. The chain recombines TRBV5-4 with TRBJ2-1; D perhaps matches TRBD2 (5 bases). From germline, CDR1 is SGHNT and CDR2 YYREEE (reference sequence). Deletions cut 4 bases from V and 5 bases from J, with 13 bases between. CDR3 length equals 14 residues. The CDR3 protein is CASSGGSAHNEQFF. In DNA, the CDR3 is TGTGCCAGCAGCGGCGGTAGCGCCCACAATGAGCAGTTCTTC. Full variable domain (remainder filled in from reference TRBV5-4 and TRBJ2-1): ETGVTQSPTHLIKTRGQQVTLRCSSQSGHNTVSWYQQALGQGPQFIFQYYREEENGRGNFPPRFSGLQFPNYSSELNVNALELDDSALYLCASSGGSAHNEQFFGPGTRLTVL.

A note on this clonotype: A read error may explain this, as a much larger clone is one base away. This chain links TRBV3-1 with TRBJ2-3; TRBD2 aligns across 10 bases. Trimming removed 4 bases from V and 3 bases from J; junction bases left unmatched: 10. The CDR3 is 17 residues long. The germline CDR1 and CDR2 sequences are LGHDT and YNNKEL (reference sequence). CDR3 sequence (DNA): TGTGCCAGCAGCCCCCGGACTAGCGGTTGGGAGACAGATACGCAGTATTTT. This encodes CASSPRTSGWETDTQYF.